This T cell receptor (beta chain) originates from a study of Graves' ophthalmopathy and Graves' hyperthyroidism. Findings and limits, study-wide: Also, most clonotypes expanded in the thyroid above 0.001 frequency appeared in blood. A 13-signature model separated ophthalmopathy from stable hyperthyroidism, reaching about 91% sensitivity and roughly 82% specificity cross-validated. This model predicted ophthalmopathy progression (sensitivity 60% to 71%, specificity about 72%).

Each hyperthyroidism patient was newly diagnosed, with under 2 months' duration, and aged 18 to 65. Amplification of the TCR beta CDR3 regions used RNA transcripts (as template). RT-PCR was first run with HTBI primers, then multiplex PCR in a second round. TCRdb analysed the multiplex PCR reads with MiXCR anew, one entry per CDR3 protein. In the table there are around 1,200,000 distinct CDR3 sequences, 35% to 45% of which are singletons. As for this clonotype: What it recognizes is unknown.

The CDR3 extends over 13 amino acids. Germline loops: CDR1 DFQATT, CDR2 SNEGSKA (reference sequence). V gave up 4 bases and J gave up 4 bases, with 13 bases separating them. The TCR was taken from an adult man with Graves' hyperthyroidism. The J gene is TRBJ2-5, the V gene TRBV20-1, with D perhaps TRBD2 (6 bases). Sequences were obtained from peripheral blood or thyroid tissue (not recorded which). CDR3 amino acids: CSAMAGLRETQYF. The CDR3 DNA reads as TGCAGTGCTATGGCGGGGTTACGAGAGACCCAGTACTTC.